This T cell receptor (beta chain) stems from a study of blood T cell repertoires in COVID-19. Profiled with immunoSEQ multiplex PCR; TCRdb holds only in-frame clones, not every one. Of 150,000 to 200,000 clones detected, over 70% appear once; the ten largest clones hold roughly 9.1%. The material sequenced was peripheral blood. The source is a woman older than 75 with active or convalescent COVID-19.

The CDR3 loop is CAWSLWGPKNIQYF. CDR3 sequence (DNA): TGTGCCTGGAGTCTTTGGGGCCCCAAAAACATTCAGTACTTC. The chain uses TRBV30 and TRBJ2-4, with D perhaps TRBD1 (5 bases). Germline V gives CDR1 GTSNPN, CDR2 SVGIG (reference sequence). V was cut by 2 bases and J by 2 bases, with 10 bases left in between. This CDR3 comprises 14 residues.